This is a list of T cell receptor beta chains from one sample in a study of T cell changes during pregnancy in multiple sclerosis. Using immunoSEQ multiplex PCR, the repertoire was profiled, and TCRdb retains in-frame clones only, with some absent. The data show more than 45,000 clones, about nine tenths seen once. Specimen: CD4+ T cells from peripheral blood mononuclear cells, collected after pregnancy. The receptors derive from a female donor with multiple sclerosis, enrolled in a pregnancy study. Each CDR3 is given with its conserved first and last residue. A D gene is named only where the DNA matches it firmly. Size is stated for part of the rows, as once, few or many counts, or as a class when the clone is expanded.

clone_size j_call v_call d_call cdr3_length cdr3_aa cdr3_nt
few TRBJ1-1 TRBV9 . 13 CASSQLKNTEAFF TGTGCCAGCAGCCAACTTAAGAACACTGAAGCTTTCTTT
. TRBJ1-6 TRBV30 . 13 CAWSPGSNSPLHF TGTGCCTGGAGTCCCGGGTCTAATTCACCCCTCCACTTT
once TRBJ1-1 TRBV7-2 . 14 CASSLGRTVTEAFF TGTGCCAGCAGCTTAGGGAGGACCGTCACTGAAGCTTTCTTT
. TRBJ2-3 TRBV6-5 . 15 CASSYSGSSTDTQYF TGTGCCAGCAGTTACTCCGGGTCGAGCACAGATACGCAGTATTTT
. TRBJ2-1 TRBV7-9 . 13 CASSLAAGNEQFF TGTGCCAGCAGCTTAGCAGCAGGGAATGAGCAGTTCTTC
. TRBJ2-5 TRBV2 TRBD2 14 CASSSRGRQETQYF TGTGCCAGCAGTTCCCGCGGGAGGCAAGAGACCCAGTACTTC
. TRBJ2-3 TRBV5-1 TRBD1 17 CASSSIKTGVEADTQYF TGCGCCAGCAGCTCGATAAAGACAGGGGTTGAGGCAGATACGCAGTATTTT
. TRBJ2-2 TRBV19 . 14 CASSRHPNTGELFF TGTGCCAGCAGCCGACACCCGAACACCGGGGAGCTGTTTTTT
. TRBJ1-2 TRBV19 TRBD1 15 CASSAADRGNYGYTF TGTGCCAGTAGTGCCGCGGACAGGGGGAACTATGGCTACACCTTC
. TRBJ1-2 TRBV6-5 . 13 CASSKYTGYGYTF TGTGCCAGCAGTAAGTACACGGGCTATGGCTACACCTTC
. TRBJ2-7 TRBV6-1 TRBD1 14 CASIRQGALGEQYF TGTGCCAGCATCAGGCAGGGGGCGCTGGGTGAGCAGTACTTC
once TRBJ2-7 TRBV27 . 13 CASSPLSSYEQYF TGTGCCAGCAGTCCCCTTAGCTCCTACGAGCAGTACTTC
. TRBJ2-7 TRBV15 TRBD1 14 CATSSRDRVHEQYF TGTGCCACCAGCAGCCGGGACAGGGTTCACGAGCAGTACTTC
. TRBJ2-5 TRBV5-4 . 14 CASSVQGGSETQYF TGTGCCAGCAGCGTTCAGGGGGGTTCAGAGACCCAGTACTTC
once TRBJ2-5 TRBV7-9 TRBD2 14 CASSPETSGGAQYF TGTGCCAGCAGCCCAGAGACTAGCGGGGGGGCCCAGTACTTC
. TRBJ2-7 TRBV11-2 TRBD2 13 CASKLAGGYEQYF TGTGCCAGCAAACTAGCGGGGGGGTACGAGCAGTACTTC
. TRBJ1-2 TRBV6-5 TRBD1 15 CASSPDRVSYYGYTF TGTGCCAGCAGTCCCGACAGGGTCAGCTACTATGGCTACACCTTC
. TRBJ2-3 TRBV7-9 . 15 CASSLVGSPGDTQYF TGTGCCAGCAGCTTAGTAGGTTCCCCGGGGGATACGCAGTATTTT
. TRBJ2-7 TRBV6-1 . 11 CASNRAYEQYF TGTGCCAGCAACCGGGCCTACGAGCAGTACTTC
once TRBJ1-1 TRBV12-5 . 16 CASGFSDSPMNTEAFF TGTGCTAGTGGTTTCAGCGACAGTCCCATGAACACTGAAGCTTTCTTT
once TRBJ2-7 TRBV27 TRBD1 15 CASSLLGTGVREQYF TGTGCCAGCAGTTTATTAGGGACAGGGGTAAGGGAGCAGTACTTC
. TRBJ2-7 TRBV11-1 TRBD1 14 CASSPVGQFYEQYF TGTGCCAGCAGCCCAGTGGGACAGTTCTACGAGCAGTACTTC
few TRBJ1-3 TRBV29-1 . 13 CSVDRAPGNTIYF TGCAGCGTTGACCGAGCCCCGGGGAACACCATATATTTT
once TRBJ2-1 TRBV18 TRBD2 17 CASSPRTSGGAHNEQFF TGTGCCAGCTCACCACGGACTAGCGGGGGGGCCCACAATGAGCAGTTCTTC
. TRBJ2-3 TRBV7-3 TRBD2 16 CASSSPLGGVSDTQYF TGTGCCAGCAGCTCACCCCTGGGGGGGGTTTCAGATACGCAGTATTTT
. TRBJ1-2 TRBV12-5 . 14 CASGLVLEGYGYTF TGTGCTAGTGGTTTGGTACTAGAGGGCTATGGCTACACCTTC
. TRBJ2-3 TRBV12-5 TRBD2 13 CASLRGGTDTQYF TGTGCTAGTTTACGGGGGGGCACAGATACGCAGTATTTT
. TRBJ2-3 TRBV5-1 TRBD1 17 CASSLKPGQGNTDTQYF TGCGCCAGCAGCTTGAAACCGGGACAGGGGAACACAGATACGCAGTATTTT
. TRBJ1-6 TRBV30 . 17 CAWSHRVEIRDNSPLHF TGTGCCTGGAGCCACAGGGTGGAGATACGGGATAATTCACCCCTCCACTTT
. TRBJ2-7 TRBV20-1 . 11 CSARDRGEQYF TGCAGTGCTAGAGATCGCGGCGAGCAGTACTTC
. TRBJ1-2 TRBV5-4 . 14 CASSSPDSRYGYTF TGTGCCAGCAGCTCCCCGGACAGCCGATATGGCTACACCTTC
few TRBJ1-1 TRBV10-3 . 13 CAIIREPNTEAFF TGTGCCATCATCAGGGAACCGAACACTGAAGCTTTCTTT